This note documents a single T cell receptor beta chain sequence. What this receptor recognizes is not known. Base qualities were left out, and no much larger clone turns up one base away. These data are taken from a study of OX40 agonist ivuxolimab in advanced cancers. Regarding the study in general: Ivuxolimab was an agonistic, fully human IgG2 monoclonal antibody directed against OX40 (CD134), a costimulatory receptor. The point of sequencing TCRbeta in the periphery was to test whether ivuxolimab changed TCR sequence diversity and drove clonal T-cell expansion. The paper covers the monotherapy dose-escalation part of the phase I ivuxolimab trial, which included N of about 56 patients. Intravenous ivuxolimab was administered to patients every 2 weeks at six dose levels: 0.01, 0.1, 0.3, 1.5, 3 and 10 mg/kg. Prior anti-PD-1, anti-PD-L1 or anti-CTLA-4 therapy was permitted, and checkpoint inhibitors had been received by about 36% of dose-escalation patients. In the dose-escalation cohort, 70% to 85% of patients were male, and the mean age was roughly 60 years with a range of about 20 to 80. Of the roughly 51 dose-escalation patients, hepatocellular carcinoma was present in around 20, melanoma in roughly 15, renal cell carcinoma in 9 and head and neck cancer in 9. Partial responses occurred in three dose-escalation patients, of whom one had hepatocellular carcinoma and two had cutaneous melanoma. What the work shows at the level of the full study, not this receptor alone: In the 0.1-3.0 mg/kg groups, partial responders had among the lowest normalized peripheral clonal expansion, particularly in CD8+ T cells. At doses from 0.1 to 3.0 mg/kg, clonal expansion was seen in both CD4+ and CD8+ blood T cells between baseline and week 6. Low levels of normalized T-cell clonal expansion were also seen in some nonresponding patients. The antigen specificity of the peripheral T cells that underwent clonal expansion was not determined. On average, CD8+ T cells showed more expanded clones than CD4+ T cells after ivuxolimab.

Genomic DNA was isolated from the sorted cells so that the TCRbeta CDR3 region could be sequenced. The immunoSEQ Assay was used to sequence the TCRbeta CDR3 regions. TCRdb took this table from immuneACCESS and kept in-frame rearrangements with V and J called. Such tables lack part of the clones; where checked against another copy, unresolved V genes explain under half of the gap, and the rest is unexplained. This sample holds around 70,000 clones; over 80% were observed only once. Around 0.84% of the sample is held by the ten biggest clonotypes. The germline V gene sets CDR1 to SNHLY and CDR2 to FYNNEI. V gives up 4 bases and J gives up 2 bases, and the segment between their germline ends measures 3 bases. The CDR3 starts with the cysteine, ends with the phenylalanine, and has 11 residues. Of the read, only the CDR3 DNA is kept; its 33 bases are in frame from base 1. Patients with a history of autoimmune disease or receiving systemic immunosuppression were excluded from the trial. Peripheral blood for TCR sequencing was drawn from every dose cohort at baseline, at cycle 4 day 1 and at cycle 7 day 1. Samples came from an open-label, multicenter, first-in-human phase I dose-escalation trial of ivuxolimab. The trial enrolled adults with locally advanced or metastatic head and neck squamous cell, hepatocellular, melanoma or renal cell carcinoma. Before TCR sequencing, CD4+ T cells and CD8+ T cells from peripheral blood were sorted into separate populations.

The rearrangement joined TRBV2 to TRBJ2-7; no D gene can be assigned with confidence. This receptor was identified in an adult with an advanced solid tumor such as melanoma, head and neck, liver or kidney cancer. The sample consisted of CD4+ or CD8+ T cells sorted from blood, taken in a trial of the OX40 agonist ivuxolimab. The nucleotide sequence reads as follows: TGTGCCAGCAGTGTAGCCTACGAGCAGTACTTC. Translated, it gives CASSVAYEQYF. With all but the CDR3 taken from the reference TRBV2 and TRBJ2-7 genes, the full variable domain is: EPEVTQTPSHQVTQMGQEVILRCVPISNHLYFYWYRQILGQKVEFLVSFYNNEISEKSEIFDDQFSVERPDGSNFTLKIRSTKLEDSAMYFCASSVAYEQYFGPGTRLTVT.